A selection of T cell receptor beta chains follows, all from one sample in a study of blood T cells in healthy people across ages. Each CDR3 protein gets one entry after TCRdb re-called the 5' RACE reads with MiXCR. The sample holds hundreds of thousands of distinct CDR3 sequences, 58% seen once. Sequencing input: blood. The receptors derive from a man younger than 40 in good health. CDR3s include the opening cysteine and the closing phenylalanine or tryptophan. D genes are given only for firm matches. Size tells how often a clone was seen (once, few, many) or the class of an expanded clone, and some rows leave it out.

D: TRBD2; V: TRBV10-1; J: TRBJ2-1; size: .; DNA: TGCGCCAGCAGTGACCTAGCGGGTTACCAAGAGACCCAGTTCTTC; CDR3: CASSDLAGYQETQFF
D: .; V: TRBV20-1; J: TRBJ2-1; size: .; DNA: TGCAGTGCCCCGTTGTCGGGAATGGCCTACAATGAGCAGTTCTTC; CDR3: CSAPLSGMAYNEQFF
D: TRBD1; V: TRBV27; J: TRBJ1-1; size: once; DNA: TGTGCCAGCAGCCGACAGGGGCAGTTGAACACTGAAGCTTTCTTT; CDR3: CASSRQGQLNTEAFF
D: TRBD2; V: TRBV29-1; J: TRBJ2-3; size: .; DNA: TGCAGCGTTTTACCCGGGACTAGTATATCAGATACGCAGTATTTT; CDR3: CSVLPGTSISDTQYF
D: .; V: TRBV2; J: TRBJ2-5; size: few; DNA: TGTGCCAGCAGTGAATGGCAGCTTCAAGAGACCCAGTACTTC; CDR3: CASSEWQLQETQYF
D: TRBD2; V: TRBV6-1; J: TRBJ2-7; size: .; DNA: TGTGCCAGCAGCATGGTGCGGGGGGTTCGGAACGAGCAGTACTTC; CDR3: CASSMVRGVRNEQYF
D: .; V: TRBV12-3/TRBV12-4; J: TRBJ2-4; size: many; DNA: TGTGCCAGCAGTTCATGGGCCTTAGGAAACATTCAGTACTTC; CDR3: CASSSWALGNIQYF
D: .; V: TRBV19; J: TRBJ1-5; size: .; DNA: TGTGCCAGTTCCGACCCGGCGGCAAGCAATCAGCCCCAGCATTTT; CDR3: CASSDPAASNQPQHF
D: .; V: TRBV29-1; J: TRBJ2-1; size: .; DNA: TGCAGCGTAGGGGGTTTCTCCTACAATGAGCAGTTCTTC; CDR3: CSVGGFSYNEQFF
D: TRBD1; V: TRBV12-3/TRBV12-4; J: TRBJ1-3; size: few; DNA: TGTGCCAGCAGTGACACAGGGGCTGGAAACACCATATATTTT; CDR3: CASSDTGAGNTIYF
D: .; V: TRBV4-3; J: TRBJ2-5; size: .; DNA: TGCGCCAGCAGCCCGTCGACTAGTGTGAAGACCCAGTACTTC; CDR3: CASSPSTSVKTQYF
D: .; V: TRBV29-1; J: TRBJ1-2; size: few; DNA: TGCAGCGCATCTCTAGTAGGAGATGGCTACACCTTC; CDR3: CSASLVGDGYTF
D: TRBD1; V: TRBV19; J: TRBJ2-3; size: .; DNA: TGTGCCAGTGGTCCGGGACAGAGTACGCAGTATTTT; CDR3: CASGPGQSTQYF
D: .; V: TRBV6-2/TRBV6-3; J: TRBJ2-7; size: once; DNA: TGTGCCAGCAGTTACAAGGCAGTCCTTATCGCCTACGAGCAGTACTTC; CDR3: CASSYKAVLIAYEQYF
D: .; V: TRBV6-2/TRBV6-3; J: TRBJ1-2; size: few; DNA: TGTGCCAGCAGACCCTTTAGGGACAACTATGGCTACACCTTC; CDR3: CASRPFRDNYGYTF
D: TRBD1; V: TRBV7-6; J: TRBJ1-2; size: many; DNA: TGTGCCAGCAGCTCAACCCCGGGGAGGACAGGGGGCGGGAGCTATGGCTACACCTTC; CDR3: CASSSTPGRTGGGSYGYTF
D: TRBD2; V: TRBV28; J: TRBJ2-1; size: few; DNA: TGTGCCATCGGGGGGACCCAGCAGTTCTTC; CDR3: CAIGGTQQFF
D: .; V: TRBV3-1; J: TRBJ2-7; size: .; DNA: TGTGCCAGCAGCCAAGGAGTCAGCTCCTACGAGCAGTACTTC; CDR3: CASSQGVSSYEQYF
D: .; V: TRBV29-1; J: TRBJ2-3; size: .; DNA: TGCAGCGGTTCCGATCCGGAGACGGGGGTCACAGATACGCAGTATTTT; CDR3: CSGSDPETGVTDTQYF
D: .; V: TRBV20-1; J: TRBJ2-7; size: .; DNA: TGCAGTGCTAGAGGGGGCGAAAGCTACGAGCAGTACTTC; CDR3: CSARGGESYEQYF
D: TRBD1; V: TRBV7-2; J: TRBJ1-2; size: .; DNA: TGTGCCAGCAGCCCCCATCAGGACAGGCCTATCACCTTC; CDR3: CASSPHQDRPITF
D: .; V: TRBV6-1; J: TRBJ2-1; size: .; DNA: TGTGCCAGCAGGGAAGGCGATGAGCAGTTCTTC; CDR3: CASREGDEQFF
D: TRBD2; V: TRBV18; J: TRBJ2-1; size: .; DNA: TGTGCCAGCTCAGCCACTAGCGGGAGGGCCAGCTATGGGCAGTTCTTC; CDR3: CASSATSGRASYGQFF
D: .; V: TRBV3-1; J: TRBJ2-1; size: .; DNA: TGTGCCAGCGGAGAGGCGGGCAATGAGCAGTTCTTC; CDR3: CASGEAGNEQFF
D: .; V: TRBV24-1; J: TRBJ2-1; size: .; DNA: TGTGCCACCAGTGATTTGAAGGGGGAGGGCCCTTACAATGAGCAGTTCTTC; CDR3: CATSDLKGEGPYNEQFF
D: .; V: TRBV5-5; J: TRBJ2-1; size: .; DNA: TGTGCCAGCAGCCCCCCCACTAGCTCCTACAATGAGCAGTTCTTC; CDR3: CASSPPTSSYNEQFF
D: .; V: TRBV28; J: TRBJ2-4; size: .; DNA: TGTGCCAGCAGTCTCTCCGGGGTTAACAGGGAGCAGTACTTC; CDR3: CASSLSGVNREQYF
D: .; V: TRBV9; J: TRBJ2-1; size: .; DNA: TGTGCCAGCAGCGTACAGGGAAACAATGAGCAGTTCTTC; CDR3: CASSVQGNNEQFF
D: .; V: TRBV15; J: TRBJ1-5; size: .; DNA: TGTGCCACCAGCAGAGACAGGGAGGTGCATCAGCCCCAGCATTTT; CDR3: CATSRDREVHQPQHF
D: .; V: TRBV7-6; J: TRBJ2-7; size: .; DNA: TGTGCCAGCAGCTTAGCGATGGAGTACGAGCAGTACTTC; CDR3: CASSLAMEYEQYF
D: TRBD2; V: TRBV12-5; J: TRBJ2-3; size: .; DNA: TGTGCTAGTGGTTCCACTAGCGGGGGGGATCCTGATACGCAGTATTTT; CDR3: CASGSTSGGDPDTQYF
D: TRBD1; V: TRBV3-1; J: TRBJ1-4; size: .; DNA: TGTGCCAGCAGCCAAGGACAGGGGAAGGAAAAACTGTTTTTT; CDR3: CASSQGQGKEKLFF
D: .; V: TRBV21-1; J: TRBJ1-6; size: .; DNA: TGTGCCAGCAGCAAAGCCCAACAAGATTCACCCCTCCACTTT; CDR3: CASSKAQQDSPLHF
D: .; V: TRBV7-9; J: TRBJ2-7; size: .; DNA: TGTGCCAGCAGCTTAGGGCCTAACTTGGGCGAGCAGTACTTC; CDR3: CASSLGPNLGEQYF
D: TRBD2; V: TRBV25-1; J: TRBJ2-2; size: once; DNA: TGTGCCACCCAGCGGGGGGCGGAGCTGTTTTTT; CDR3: CATQRGAELFF
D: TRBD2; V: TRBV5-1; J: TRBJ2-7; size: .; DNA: TGCGCCAGCAGCCTGACGTCAGGTACGACTAGCGGGAGAGGGCACGAGCAGTACTTC; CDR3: CASSLTSGTTSGRGHEQYF
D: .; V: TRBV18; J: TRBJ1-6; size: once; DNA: TGTGCCAGCTCACAGGGCCAGGCCCGCTACGGCGATTCACCCCTCCACTTT; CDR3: CASSQGQARYGDSPLHF
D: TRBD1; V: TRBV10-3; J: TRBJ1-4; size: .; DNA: TGTGCCATCAGTGAGTCCGGACAGGGCGGTGAAAAACTGTTTTTT; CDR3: CAISESGQGGEKLFF
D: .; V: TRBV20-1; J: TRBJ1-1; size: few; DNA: TGCAGTGCTCAGGGTTACACTGAAGCTTTCTTT; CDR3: CSAQGYTEAFF
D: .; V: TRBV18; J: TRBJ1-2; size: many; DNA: TGTGCCAGCTCATACATACGGGAAGGAGATGGCTACACCTTC; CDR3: CASSYIREGDGYTF
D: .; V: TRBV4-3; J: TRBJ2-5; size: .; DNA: TGCGCCAGCAGCCAGGCCTATTGGAATGAGCAGTACTTC; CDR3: CASSQAYWNEQYF
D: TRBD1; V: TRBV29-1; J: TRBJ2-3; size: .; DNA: TGCAGCGCTCAGGACAGGGGAGGCGATACGCAGTATTTT; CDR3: CSAQDRGGDTQYF
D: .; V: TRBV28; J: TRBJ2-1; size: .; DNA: TGTGCCAGCAGTTCCCTCTGGGCCACCTACAATGAGCAGTTCTTC; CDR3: CASSSLWATYNEQFF
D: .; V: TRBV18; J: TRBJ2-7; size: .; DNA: TGTGCCAGCTCACCCAGGTTGGCGGGGAACTCCTACGAGCAGTACTTC; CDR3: CASSPRLAGNSYEQYF
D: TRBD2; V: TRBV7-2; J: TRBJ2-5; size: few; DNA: TGTGCCAGTCATAGCGGGGGGAAAGAGACCCAGTACTTC; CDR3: CASHSGGKETQYF
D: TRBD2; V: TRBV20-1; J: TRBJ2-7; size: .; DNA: TGCAGTGCTATGCGGACTAGCGGGGTCTACGAGCAGTACTTC; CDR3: CSAMRTSGVYEQYF
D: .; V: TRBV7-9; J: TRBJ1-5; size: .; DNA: TGTGCCAGCAGCATTCCCGGTCAGCCCCAGCATTTT; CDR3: CASSIPGQPQHF
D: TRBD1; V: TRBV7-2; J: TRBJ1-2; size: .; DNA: TGTGCCAGCACCCTGACAGGGGATGGCTACACCTTC; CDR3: CASTLTGDGYTF
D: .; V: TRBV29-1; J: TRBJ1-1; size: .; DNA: TGCAGCGTTGGCCAGCTAAGGGACACTGAAGCTTTCTTT; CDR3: CSVGQLRDTEAFF
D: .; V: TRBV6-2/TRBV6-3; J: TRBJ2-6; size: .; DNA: TGTGCCAGCAGTCCCCGGGGGCCTTCTGGGGCCAGCGTCCTGACTTTC; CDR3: CASSPRGPSGASVLTF
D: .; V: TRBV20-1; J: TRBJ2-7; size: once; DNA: TGCAGTGCTGACCATCCGGCCTCCTACGAGCAGTACTTC; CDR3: CSADHPASYEQYF
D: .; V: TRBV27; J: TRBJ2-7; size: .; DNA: TGTGCCAGCAGTTCGGGGGGCGGGAGCCCCTACGAGCAGTACTTC; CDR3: CASSSGGGSPYEQYF
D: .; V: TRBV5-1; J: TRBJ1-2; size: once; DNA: TGCGCCAGCAGCTCGGCCGGGCAGTACTATGGCTACACCTTC; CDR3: CASSSAGQYYGYTF
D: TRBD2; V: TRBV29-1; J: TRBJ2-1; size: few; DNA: TGCAGCGTTGACCTGCTAGGGACTAGCGCTAACTACAATGAGCAGTTCTTC; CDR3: CSVDLLGTSANYNEQFF
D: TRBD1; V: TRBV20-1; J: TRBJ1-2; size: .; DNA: TGCAGTGGCATACAGGGGGTGGACTATGGCTACACCTTC; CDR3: CSGIQGVDYGYTF
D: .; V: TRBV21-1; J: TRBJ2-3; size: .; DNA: TGTGCCAGCAGCGGACCCGGGACAGGGGGAACGACAGATACGCAGTATTTT; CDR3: CASSGPGTGGTTDTQYF
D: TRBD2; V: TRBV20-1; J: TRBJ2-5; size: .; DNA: TGCAGTGCTAGTTTAGCGGGGATCCAAGAGACCCAGTACTTC; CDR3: CSASLAGIQETQYF
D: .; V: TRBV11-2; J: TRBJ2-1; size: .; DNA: TGTGCCAGCAGCAGCGGGCTAGGTGAGCAGTTCTTC; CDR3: CASSSGLGEQFF
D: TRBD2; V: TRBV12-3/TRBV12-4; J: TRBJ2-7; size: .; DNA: TGTGCCAGCAGTCCAAGTGGGGCGGGACTAGCGGGGGTTGAGCAGTACTTC; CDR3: CASSPSGAGLAGVEQYF